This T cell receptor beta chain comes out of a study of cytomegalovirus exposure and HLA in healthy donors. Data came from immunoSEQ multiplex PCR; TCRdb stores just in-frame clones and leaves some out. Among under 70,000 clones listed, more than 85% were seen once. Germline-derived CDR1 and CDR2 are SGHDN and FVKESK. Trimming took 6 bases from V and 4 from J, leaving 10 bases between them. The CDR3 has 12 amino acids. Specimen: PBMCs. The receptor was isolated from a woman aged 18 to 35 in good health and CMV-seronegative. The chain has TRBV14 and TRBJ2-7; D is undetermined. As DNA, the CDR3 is TGTGCCAGCAGTCACAGACGGTACGAGCAGTACTTC. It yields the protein CASSHRRYEQYF.